This entry features one T cell receptor beta chain sequence. In the authors' workflow: The assay estimated nucleated cells by amplifying reference gene primers. Assay: immunoSEQ multiplex PCR; the TCRdb copy retains only in-frame clones and omits some. The V and J calls and clone size come from that table; D and trimming were worked out from the DNA. The sample records just over 65,000 clones, roughly 91% being singletons. This record belongs to a study of blood T cell repertoires in COVID-19. Overall study: The United States, Italy and Spain were the sources of the acute and convalescent COVID-19 samples. From T cells, B-cell-depleted T cells, or PBMCs came the material, which was cDNA or gDNA.

Germline V lookup: CDR1 PRHDT, CDR2 FYEKMQ (reference sequence). Trimming removed 6 bases from V and 1 base from J, with 15 bases in between. The CDR3 is 16 residues long. The TCR sequence derives from a man aged 60 to 75 with acute or convalescent COVID-19. The chain is built from TRBV13 and TRBJ1-4; maybe TRBD1 (6 bases). Input material: peripheral blood. The chain's CDR3 is CASRKSRGLTNEKLFF. The DNA for the CDR3 is TGTGCCAGCAGAAAGTCCAGGGGATTAACTAATGAAAAACTGTTTTTT. The entire variable domain, with the rest obtained from reference TRBV13 and TRBJ1-4, is as follows: AAGVIQSPRHLIKEKRETATLKCYPIPRHDTVYWYQQGPGQDPQFLISFYEKMQSDKGSIPDRFSAQQFSDYHSELNMSSLELGDSALYFCASRKSRGLTNEKLFFGSGTQLSVL.